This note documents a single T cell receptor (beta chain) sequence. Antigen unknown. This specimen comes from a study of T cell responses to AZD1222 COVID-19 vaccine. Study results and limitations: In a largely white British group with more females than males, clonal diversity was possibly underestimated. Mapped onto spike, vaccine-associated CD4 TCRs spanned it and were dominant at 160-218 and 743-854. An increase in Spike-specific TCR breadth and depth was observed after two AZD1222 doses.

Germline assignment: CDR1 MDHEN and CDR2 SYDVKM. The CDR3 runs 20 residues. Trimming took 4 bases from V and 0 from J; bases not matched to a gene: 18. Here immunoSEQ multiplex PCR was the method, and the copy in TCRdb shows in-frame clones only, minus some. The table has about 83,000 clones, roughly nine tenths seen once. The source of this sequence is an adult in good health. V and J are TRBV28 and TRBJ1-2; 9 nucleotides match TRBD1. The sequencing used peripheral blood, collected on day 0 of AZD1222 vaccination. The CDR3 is CASSSSGGTGRGITNYGYTF. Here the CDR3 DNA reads TGTGCCAGCAGTTCCTCGGGAGGGACAGGGAGGGGGATAACTAACTATGGCTACACCTTC.